The sequence of this T cell receptor (beta chain) was determined in a study of cytotoxic CD8 clonotypes in ibrutinib-treated CLL. Study-wide context: After a median of about 70 months, around 15 patients stayed remitted and roughly 12 progressed; responses had been partial in some 24 and complete in 2.

Whole-study findings and limits: Few clonotypes were public, and these shrank or held steady under treatment. While tracking circulating CD8+ T-cell counts, baseline clonality exceeded that of age-matched healthy donors. Sampling times (in sustained-remission versus progressing patients) were not the same.

TCRdb's table, derived via immunoSEQ multiplex PCR, lists solely in-frame clones and lacks some. The sample holds roughly 15,000 clones; approximately 60% are singletons and the top ten take 10% to 15%. Note on this clone: Its matching antigen is unknown.

The source of this sequence is a human donor with chronic lymphocytic leukemia. Here the sequenced sample was PBMCs, taken before ibrutinib treatment.

CDR3 loop: CASSLAGDRETTEAFF. CDR3 DNA sequence: TGCGCCAGCAGCTTGGCTGGGGACAGGGAAACTACTGAAGCTTTCTTT. The genes are TRBV5-1 and TRBJ1-1; 9 positions agree with TRBD1. V dropped 0 bases and J dropped 5; count of bases not matched to a gene: 8. CDR3 length: 16 residues. The V gene's germline CDR1 is SGHRS and CDR2 YFSETQ.